This T cell receptor (beta chain) was obtained from a study of T cell responses to AZD1222 COVID-19 vaccine. Overall study results and limits: Nearly half of unique spike-specific TCRs reportedly avoided B.1.351 and B.1.1.7 mutated regions.

About this clone: Its antigen is unknown.

The CDR3 length is 14 residues. Germline V gene data show CDR1 as MNHEY and CDR2 as SMNVEV (reference sequence). The V and J ends lost 7 bases and 0 bases, in that order; junction bases with no gene match: 5. The data were produced by immunoSEQ multiplex PCR, yet TCRdb's version contains in-frame clones alone and is incomplete. The sample includes 90,000 to 140,000 clones, nearly 90% of them seen just once. This chain uses TRBV27 with TRBJ2-7; 8 bases agree with TRBD2. The material was peripheral blood, obtained 28 days after the second AZD1222 dose. This TCR was sampled from an adult who received the AZD1222 COVID-19 vaccine. CDR3 DNA: TGTGCCAGCAAGCTTCGGGAGGGCTCCTACGAGCAGTACTTC. This gives the protein CASKLREGSYEQYF.